This is a list of T cell receptor beta chains from one sample in a study of blood T cells in healthy people across ages. TCRdb processed the 5' RACE reads anew with MiXCR; each CDR3 protein has one entry. The sample lists under 1 million distinct CDR3 sequences, 40% to 50% occurring once. The sample consisted of blood. The receptors were sampled from a man aged 55 to 70 in good health. CDR3s include the opening cysteine and the closing phenylalanine or tryptophan. A D gene is named only where the DNA matches it firmly. Part of the rows lack a size; the others show once, few, many or a class for expanded clones.

TRBD2	TRBV6-2/TRBV6-3	.	TRBJ2-5	TGTGCCAGCAGTTCCACGGGGGGAAGGACCTTCGTCCCTGATCAAGAGACCCAGTACTTC	CASSSTGGRTFVPDQETQYF
.	TRBV12-3/TRBV12-4	few	TRBJ1-6	TGTGCCAGCAGTTTGGGGGGAGTTCGTTCACCCCTCCACTTT	CASSLGGVRSPLHF
.	TRBV11-2	.	TRBJ2-5	TGTGCCAGCAGCCCCATCCGGGGACTCCAAGAGACCCAGTACTTC	CASSPIRGLQETQYF
TRBD1	TRBV29-1	once	TRBJ1-4	TGCAGCGTTGCGGGACCCCAGGGGGAGACTAATGAAAAACTGTTTTTT	CSVAGPQGETNEKLFF
.	TRBV2	.	TRBJ2-5	.	CASSSSDLAGPTSQETQYF
.	TRBV7-9	.	TRBJ1-4	TGTGCCAGCAAAGAGGGGGGGGCGAACGAAAAACTGTTTTTT	CASKEGGANEKLFF
.	TRBV29-1	.	TRBJ2-7	TGCAGTTTACGTCGGGTAGGGGGGAATGAGCAGTACTTC	CSLRRVGGNEQYF
.	TRBV5-4	few	TRBJ2-3	TGTGCCAGCAGCTTGTCGGGACGGAGGGCGCAGTATTTT	CASSLSGRRAQYF
TRBD2	TRBV3-1	.	TRBJ2-3	TGTGCCAGCAGCCGAGATCTAGCGGGGCGGGGACAGTATTTT	CASSRDLAGRGQYF
.	TRBV20-1	.	TRBJ1-2	TGCAGTGCTAGTCGAAGACGGGACGGAGACTATGGCTACACCTTC	CSASRRRDGDYGYTF
TRBD1	TRBV29-1	.	TRBJ1-2	TGCAGCGTTGGAAGGACAGGGTGGGATAACTATGGCTACACCTTC	CSVGRTGWDNYGYTF
TRBD2	TRBV24-1	few	TRBJ2-5	TGTGCCACCAGTGATTTGCCTAGCGGGGCGCAGTACTTC	CATSDLPSGAQYF
TRBD2	TRBV9	.	TRBJ2-3	TGTGCCAGCAGTCGACCGGGACTAGCGACCGCAGATACGCAGTATTTT	CASSRPGLATADTQYF
TRBD2	TRBV7-8	once	TRBJ2-2	TGTGCCAGCAGCGGTACGGGGGGGCCGGTCACCGGGGAGCTGTTTTTT	CASSGTGGPVTGELFF
.	TRBV10-3	.	TRBJ2-3	TGTGCCATCAGTGAGTCTGGAGGGGGGGCCGGCACGCAGTATTTT	CAISESGGGAGTQYF
.	TRBV20-1	few	TRBJ2-6	TGCAGTGCTAGGACCGGGCCTGGGGCCAACGTCCTGACTTTC	CSARTGPGANVLTF
TRBD1	TRBV20-1	few	TRBJ1-4	TGCAGTGCAAGAGTGGGAGGGGGCAGGGAAAAACTGTTTTTT	CSARVGGGREKLFF
TRBD1	TRBV19	.	TRBJ2-1	TGTGCCAGTAGTTTCGGACAGGGGCCTTACAATGAGCAGTTCTTC	CASSFGQGPYNEQFF
.	TRBV7-2	many	TRBJ2-5	TGCGCCAGCAGCTTAGCGGTAGAGACCCAGTACTTC	CASSLAVETQYF
.	TRBV27	.	TRBJ2-1	TGTGCCAGCAGTCCGGCGTTACCTCGAGGGACCCAGTTCTTC	CASSPALPRGTQFF
TRBD1	TRBV9	few	TRBJ1-2	TGTGCCAGCAGCGGTTACAGGGGGCAAAACTATGGCTACACCTTC	CASSGYRGQNYGYTF
.	TRBV4-3	.	TRBJ1-2	TGCGCCAGCAGCCAAGAAGGGGTGGACATTAACTATGGCTACACCTTC	CASSQEGVDINYGYTF
TRBD2	TRBV5-4	.	TRBJ2-1	TGTGCCAGCAGCTTGAGCGGGGGGTCGTTGTATGAGCAGTTCTTC	CASSLSGGSLYEQFF
TRBD2	TRBV29-1	many	TRBJ2-1	TGCAGCGTTGCCCTCCGGCTAGCGGGGTACAATGAGCAGTTCTTC	CSVALRLAGYNEQFF
TRBD1	TRBV6-2/TRBV6-3	few	TRBJ2-7	TGTGCCAGCAGTTACCCCGGGACAGCTACCTACGAGCAGTACTTC	CASSYPGTATYEQYF
TRBD1	TRBV29-1	many	TRBJ2-3	TGCAGCGTTCCCGGGACAGCTGTCCTAGCAACGCAGTATTTT	CSVPGTAVLATQYF
.	TRBV5-1	.	TRBJ2-7	TGCGCCAGCAACTTGGGAGGAGGGAGCTCCTACGAGCAGTACTTC	CASNLGGGSSYEQYF
TRBD2	TRBV7-8	.	TRBJ2-7	TGTGCCAGCAGCTACGGGACTAGCTTTACCTACGAGCAGTACTTC	CASSYGTSFTYEQYF
.	TRBV20-1	.	TRBJ2-1	TGCAGTGCTAGCAGGGTTGCTGGAGAGACCCAGTTCTTC	CSASRVAGETQFF
.	TRBV5-5	few	TRBJ2-7	TGTGCCAGCAGTACGGGGCCCGGAGGCGAGCAGTACTTC	CASSTGPGGEQYF
.	TRBV9	.	TRBJ1-6	TGTGCCAGCAGCCCGGTGGTCTCTAATTCACCCCTCCACTTT	CASSPVVSNSPLHF
TRBD2	TRBV15	.	TRBJ2-3	TGTGCCACCAGCAACGGACTAGCGGGCTCCACAGATACGCAGTATTTT	CATSNGLAGSTDTQYF
.	TRBV5-1	.	TRBJ2-1	TGCGCCAGCAGCGGAGATGGGCTAGGACTGGGTGAGCAGTTCTTC	CASSGDGLGLGEQFF
.	TRBV7-9	once	TRBJ2-5	TGTGCCAGCAGCTTTTATGTAGAGACCCAGTACTTC	CASSFYVETQYF
TRBD2	TRBV4-3	.	TRBJ2-3	TGCGCCAGCAGCCCGGGGACTAGCGCTAGCACAGATACGCAGTATTTT	CASSPGTSASTDTQYF
.	TRBV7-2	once	TRBJ1-2	TGTGCCAGCAGCTTAATCGGCTTGACAGGCGCAAACTATGGCTACACCTTC	CASSLIGLTGANYGYTF